Presented here are 28 T cell receptor beta chains from one specimen sequenced in a study of cytomegalovirus exposure and HLA in healthy donors. The repertoire was sequenced with immunoSEQ multiplex PCR; TCRdb's copy has only in-frame clones and lacks some. The sample lists roughly 200,000 clones, about 89% occurring once. Sequenced material: PBMCs. Receptor source: a young man in good health and CMV-seropositive.

V usage is TRBV2 and J usage is TRBJ2-7; D is ambiguous. Germline CDR1 is SNHLY and CDR2 is FYNNEI. V lost 4 bases to trimming and J lost 4 bases, with 8 bases between them. The CDR3 runs 12 residues. CDR3: CASSVTRYEQYF. The CDR3, as DNA: TGTGCCAGCAGTGTGACTCGGTACGAGCAGTACTTC.

The V gene is TRBV7-2, the J gene TRBJ2-3; 14 positions match TRBD2. This CDR3 has 18 amino acids. Germline CDR1 reads SGHTA; CDR2 reads FQGNSA. Losses at the gene ends were 5 bases for V and 6 bases for J; bases not matched to a gene: 13. CDR3 residues: CASSPLGLAGASRDTQYF. CDR3 DNA: TGTGCCAGCAGCCCCTTGGGACTAGCGGGGGCCTCCCGGGATACGCAGTATTTT.

The chain couples TRBV30 to TRBJ1-2; unclear D gene. The germline gives CDR1 GTSNPN, CDR2 SVGIG (reference sequence). This CDR3 comprises 14 residues. V was pared by 4 bases and J by 3 bases, with 15 bases between. CDR3 residues: CAWISTAQDYGYTF. The CDR3 DNA is TGTGCCTGGATTTCCACAGCTCAGGACTATGGCTACACCTTC.

This clone has only a few counts. This chain connects TRBV5-1 to TRBJ2-7; D is unresolved. This CDR3 has 16 residues. The germline gives CDR1 SGHRS, CDR2 YFSETQ. V was clipped by 0 bases and J by 5 bases, with 18 bases between them. CDR3 residues: CASSLAPSDNHHEQYF. Here the CDR3 DNA reads TGCGCCAGCAGCTTGGCCCCCAGTGACAATCACCACGAGCAGTACTTC.

The rearrangement uses TRBV5-4 and TRBJ2-3; 7 nucleotides align to TRBD2. Looked up from germline, CDR1 is SGHNT and CDR2 is YYREEE (reference sequence). CDR3 size: 14 residues. Losses at the gene ends were 2 bases for V and 2 bases for J; bases not matched to a gene: 2. The CDR3 DNA reads as TGTGCCAGCAGCTTAGCGGGATACACAGATACGCAGTATTTT. Its protein product is CASSLAGYTDTQYF. Looking up the rest from reference TRBV5-4 and TRBJ2-3 gives the full variable domain: ETGVTQSPTHLIKTRGQQVTLRCSSQSGHNTVSWYQQALGQGPQFIFQYYREEENGRGNFPPRFSGLQFPNYSSELNVNALELDDSALYLCASSLAGYTDTQYFGPGTRLTVL.

This chain links TRBV4-1 with TRBJ2-7, with D hard to call. V shed 2 bases and J shed 3 bases, with 14 bases lying between them. This CDR3 region has 15 residues. Germline assignment: CDR1 MGHRA and CDR2 YSYEKL. In DNA form, the CDR3 reads TGCGCCAGCAGCCAATCACAGACTCGTATCTACGAGCAGTACTTC. Amino acid sequence: CASSQSQTRIYEQYF.

The V and J genes are TRBV27 and TRBJ2-1; 10 bases fit TRBD1. V was pared by 3 bases and J by 7 bases, with 12 bases of the junction left unmatched. The CDR3 runs 17 residues. Germline CDR1 MNHEY, CDR2 SMNVEV (reference sequence). DNA for the CDR3: TGTGCCAGCAGTTTCCATACGGGGACAGGGGAAAGGAATGAGCAGTTCTTC. Amino acid sequence: CASSFHTGTGERNEQFF.

CDR3 sequence (DNA): TGTGCCAGCAGCCTCGAACCCAACACTGAAGCTTTCTTT. Its translation: CASSLEPNTEAFF. This chain uses TRBV7-9 with TRBJ1-1, with D uncertain. V lost 5 bases and J 2 bases, leaving 9 bases between the germline ends. Germline CDR1 SEHNR, CDR2 FQNEAQ (reference sequence). The CDR3 spans 13 residues.

This clone was seen just once. The chain has TRBV15 and TRBJ1-5; D is ambiguous. The CDR3 loop spans 15 amino acids. Germline values: CDR1 LNHNV, CDR2 YYDKDF (reference sequence). The V end lost 0 bases, the J end lost 3 bases, and 9 bases lay between the germline ends. As DNA, the CDR3 is TGTGCCACCAGCAGAGACCGTTACTTCAATCAGCCCCAGCATTTT. It yields the protein CATSRDRYFNQPQHF.

The J gene is TRBJ2-7, the V gene TRBV18; D might be TRBD2 (5 bases). CDR3 size: 15 residues. The V end lost 3 bases, the J end lost 3 bases, and 15 bases lay between the germline ends. Germline CDR1 is KGHSH and CDR2 is LQKENI. The CDR3 region is CASSPSGEGYYEQYF. CDR3 in DNA: TGTGCCAGCTCACCCTCCGGGGAAGGGTACTACGAGCAGTACTTC. Drawing the rest from reference TRBV18 and TRBJ2-7, the complete variable domain is NAGVMQNPRHLVRRRGQEARLRCSPMKGHSHVYWYRQLPEEGLKFMVYLQKENIIDESGMPKERFSAEFPKEGPSILRIQQVVRGDSAAYFCASSPSGEGYYEQYFGPGTRLTVT.

The rearrangement links TRBV11-1 to TRBJ2-7; D perhaps matches TRBD1 (6 bases). The germline CDR1 and CDR2 sequences are SGHAT and FQDESV (reference sequence). V lost 0 bases to trimming and J lost 6 bases, with 12 bases between them. The CDR3 loop spans 14 amino acids. In DNA form, the CDR3 reads TGTGCCAGCAGCTTAGCGACCAGGGGTGGCGAGCAGTACTTC. It encodes CASSLATRGGEQYF.

This rearrangement joins TRBV9 to TRBJ1-1; weak D call: TRBD1 (6 bases). V dropped 4 bases and J dropped 5 bases, with 18 bases sitting between them. The CDR3 loop spans 15 amino acids. CDR1 and CDR2 from the germline V gene are SGDLS and YYNGEE. The CDR3: CASSPGQPQWTEAFF. The CDR3 nucleotides read TGTGCCAGCAGCCCCGGACAGCCTCAGTGGACTGAAGCTTTCTTT.

The genes are TRBV9 and TRBJ1-1, with D perhaps TRBD1 (6 bases). The germline V gene has CDR1 SGDLS and CDR2 YYNGEE. The CDR3 consists of 15 residues. The V end lost 2 bases, the J end lost 4 bases, and 15 bases lay between the germline ends. The CDR3 DNA sequence: TGTGCCAGCAGCGTCGGCGGCAGGGGCAGCACTGAAGCTTTCTTT. Encoded protein: CASSVGGRGSTEAFF. Supplemented by reference TRBV9 and TRBJ1-1, the full variable domain reads DSGVTQTPKHLITATGQRVTLRCSPRSGDLSVYWYQQSLDQGLQFLIQYYNGEERAKGNILERFSAQQFPDLHSELNLSSLELGDSALYFCASSVGGRGSTEAFFGQGTRLTVV.

The chain uses TRBV9 and TRBJ2-3; D may match TRBD1 or TRBD2 (6 bases each). The germline V and J ends were trimmed by 4 bases and 4 bases, with 16 bases remaining between them. CDR1 and CDR2 (germline): SGDLS, YYNGEE. The CDR3 extends over 15 amino acids. This CDR3 is CASSPEGGQADTQYF. The CDR3 region has the DNA TGTGCCAGCAGCCCCGAGGGGGGCCAGGCAGATACGCAGTATTTT. Together with reference TRBV9 and TRBJ2-3, the CDR3 gives the full variable domain: DSGVTQTPKHLITATGQRVTLRCSPRSGDLSVYWYQQSLDQGLQFLIQYYNGEERAKGNILERFSAQQFPDLHSELNLSSLELGDSALYFCASSPEGGQADTQYFGPGTRLTVL.

The chain has TRBV4-2 and TRBJ2-7; 8 nucleotides line up with TRBD1. V was pared by 4 bases and J by 5 bases, with 7 bases of the junction left unmatched. The CDR3 is 14 amino acids. Germline CDR1 LGHNA, CDR2 YNFKEQ. This CDR3 reads CASSPRQGTDEQYF. The CDR3 nucleotides are TGTGCCAGCAGCCCCCGACAGGGGACCGACGAGCAGTACTTC.

The rearrangement joins TRBV18 to TRBJ1-1; D uncertain. This CDR3 comprises 14 residues. V was pared by 6 bases and J by 6 bases, with 17 bases between. Germline assignment: CDR1 KGHSH and CDR2 LQKENI. The CDR3 is CASSDDGRVAEAFF. CDR3 nucleotides: TGTGCCAGCTCTGATGACGGGAGAGTCGCTGAAGCTTTCTTT.

The chain is built from TRBV5-6 and TRBJ2-1; TRBD2 is a possible D gene (5 bases). V was shortened by 0 bases and J by 9 bases, with 13 bases between the two germline ends. The CDR3 consists of 14 residues. In germline, CDR1 is SGHDT, CDR2 YYEEEE. In DNA, the CDR3 is TGTGCCAGCAGCTTGGGTGGTAGCGATCTTGAGCAGTTCTTC. Residues: CASSLGGSDLEQFF.

V gene TRBV7-3 combines with J gene TRBJ2-7; TRBD1 matches at 7 bases. The CDR3 is 15 residues long. Germline V gene lookup returns CDR1 SGHTA and CDR2 FQGTGA. With V trimmed by 5 bases and J by 4 bases, 11 bases remained unmatched. In DNA form, the CDR3 reads TGTGCCAGCAGCAAAACCGGGACAGATTTTTACGAGCAGTACTTC. This translates into CASSKTGTDFYEQYF.

This rearrangement joins TRBV5-6 to TRBJ1-5; D might be TRBD1 (5 bases). The CDR3 runs 12 residues. Germline assignment: CDR1 SGHDT and CDR2 YYEEEE. Trimming took off 5 bases at V and 4 bases at J, with 7 bases between the two ends. The CDR3 sequence is CASSRQNQPQHF. The CDR3 nucleotides are TGTGCCAGCAGTAGACAGAATCAGCCCCAGCATTTT.

This sequence joins TRBV6-1 and TRBJ2-7; TRBD2 agrees at 8 bases. With 1 base clipped from V and 5 bases from J, the junction kept 10 bases outside the gene matches. This CDR3 region has 16 residues. The V gene's germline CDR1 is MNHNS and CDR2 SASEGT. CDR3 sequence reads: CASSEVSGGGRNEQYF. CDR3 DNA sequence: TGTGCCAGCAGTGAAGTATCGGGGGGGGGAAGGAACGAGCAGTACTTC.

The sample holds one count of this clone. The chain is built from TRBV7-9 and TRBJ1-2; possible D gene TRBD1, 6 bases. The CDR3 runs to 16 residues. V was clipped by 4 bases and J by 6 bases, with 21 bases between them. The germline V gene has CDR1 SEHNR and CDR2 FQNEAQ (reference sequence). The DNA for the CDR3 is TGTGCCAGCAGCTCCCCGGACAGCTCAACCCGGAATGGCTACACCTTC. Its protein product is CASSSPDSSTRNGYTF.

The chain has TRBV4-3 and TRBJ1-4; 8 nucleotides match TRBD1. This CDR3 spans 16 amino acids. V lost 4 bases, J lost 6 bases, and 10 bases stayed unmatched. Germline assignment: CDR1 LGHNA and CDR2 YSLEER. CDR3 amino acids: CASSPRTGYQHEKLFF. CDR3 coding DNA: TGCGCCAGCAGCCCCAGGACAGGGTACCAACATGAAAAACTGTTTTTT.

This clone was seen once. The chain employs TRBV5-6 and TRBJ2-5; 7 nucleotides align to TRBD1. J was trimmed by 5 bases and V by 4 bases; bases with no gene match: 17. This CDR3 region has 17 residues. Germline V gene lookup returns CDR1 SGHDT and CDR2 YYEEEE. This chain's CDR3 is CASSPAPTGEEWETQYF. CDR3 in DNA: TGTGCCAGCAGCCCCGCCCCAACAGGGGAAGAATGGGAGACCCAGTACTTC.

The rearrangement links TRBV29-1 to TRBJ2-7; 9 bases fit TRBD1. The germline CDR1 and CDR2 sequences are SQVTM and ANQGSEA. Trimming took 5 bases from V and 0 from J; bases not matched to a gene: 8. The CDR3 runs 15 residues. The CDR3 protein is CSVSLQGQGSYEQYF. CDR3 nucleotide sequence: TGCAGCGTTTCACTACAGGGACAGGGCTCCTACGAGCAGTACTTC.

The chain has TRBV5-6 and TRBJ2-7; no firm D call. The CDR3 has 13 amino acids. Trimming pared 3 bases from V and 4 bases from J, leaving 11 bases between. Germline V gene lookup returns CDR1 SGHDT and CDR2 YYEEEE. The CDR3 is CASSSSYPYEQYF. For the CDR3, the DNA is TGTGCCAGCAGCTCGTCTTACCCGTACGAGCAGTACTTC.

The chain has TRBV7-2 and TRBJ1-2; 12 bases align to TRBD1. Germline V gene data show CDR1 as SGHTA and CDR2 as FQGNSA. This CDR3 is 19 amino acids long. J lost 5 bases, V lost 4 bases, and 17 bases had no gene match. The CDR3 here is CASSSDNLRDRGLNYGYTF. The DNA for the CDR3 is TGTGCCAGCAGCTCCGACAACCTCCGGGACAGGGGGCTTAATTATGGCTACACCTTC.

V and J are TRBV7-2 and TRBJ1-4; no clear D. Germline V lookup: CDR1 SGHTA, CDR2 FQGNSA. Trimming removed 2 bases from V and 5 bases from J, with 9 bases in between. This CDR3 has 14 residues. The CDR3 reads CASSLTKTNEKLFF. CDR3 coding DNA: TGTGCCAGCAGCTTAACTAAAACGAATGAAAAACTGTTTTTT.

The chain carries TRBV6-5 and TRBJ2-7; TRBD1 matches at 9 bases. Germline V lookup: CDR1 MNHEY, CDR2 SVGAGI. J gave up 3 bases and V 6 bases, and 0 bases lay outside the gene matches. The CDR3 spans 12 residues. The CDR3 reads CASRTGGYEQYF. As DNA, the CDR3 is TGTGCCAGCAGGACAGGGGGCTACGAGCAGTACTTC.